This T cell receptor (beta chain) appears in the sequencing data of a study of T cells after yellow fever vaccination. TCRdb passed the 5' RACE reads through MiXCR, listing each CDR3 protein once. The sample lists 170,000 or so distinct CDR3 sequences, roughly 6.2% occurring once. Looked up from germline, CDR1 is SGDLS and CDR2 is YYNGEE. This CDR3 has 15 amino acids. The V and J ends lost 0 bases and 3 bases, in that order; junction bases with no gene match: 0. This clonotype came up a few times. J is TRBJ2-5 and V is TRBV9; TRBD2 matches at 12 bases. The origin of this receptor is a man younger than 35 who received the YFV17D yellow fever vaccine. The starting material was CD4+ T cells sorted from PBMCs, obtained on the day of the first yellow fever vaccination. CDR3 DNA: TGTGCCAGCAGCGTAGGGACTAGCGGGAAAGAGACCCAGTACTTC. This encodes CASSVGTSGKETQYF. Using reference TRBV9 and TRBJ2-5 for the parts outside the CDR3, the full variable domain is DSGVTQTPKHLITATGQRVTLRCSPRSGDLSVYWYQQSLDQGLQFLIQYYNGEERAKGNILERFSAQQFPDLHSELNLSSLELGDSALYFCASSVGTSGKETQYFGPGTRLLVL.